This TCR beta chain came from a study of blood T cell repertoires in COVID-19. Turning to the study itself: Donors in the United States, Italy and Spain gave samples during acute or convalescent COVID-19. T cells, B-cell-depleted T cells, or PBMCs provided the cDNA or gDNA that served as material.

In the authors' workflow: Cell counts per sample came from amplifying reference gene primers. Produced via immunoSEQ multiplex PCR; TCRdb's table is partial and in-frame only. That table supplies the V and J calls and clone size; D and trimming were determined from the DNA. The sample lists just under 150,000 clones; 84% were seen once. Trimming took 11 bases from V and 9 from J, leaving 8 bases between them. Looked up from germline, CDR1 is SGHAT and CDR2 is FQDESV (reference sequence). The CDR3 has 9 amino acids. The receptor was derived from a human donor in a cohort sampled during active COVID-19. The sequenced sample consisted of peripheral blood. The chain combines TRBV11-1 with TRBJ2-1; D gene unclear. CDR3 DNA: TGTGCCTGCACGGGTGAGCAGTTCTTC. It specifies CACTGEQFF.